The next 23 T cell receptor beta chains were all read from a single sample in a study of cytomegalovirus exposure and HLA in healthy donors listed by TCRdb under 2017. Receptor libraries were prepared by the immunoSEQ multiplex PCR assay. The multiplex PCR relied on a mix of 60 forward primers for TCR Vbeta segments and 13 reverse primers for TCR Jbeta segments. TCRdb took over this immuneACCESS table, retaining in-frame rearrangements with V and J assigned. Such tables are incomplete; in checked studies, under half of the missing clones stem from an unresolved V gene, and the remainder is unexplained. The sample records around 38,000 clones, 66% of which are singletons. The top ten clonotypes cover 18% of the sample. Sequencing input: PBMCs. The receptor set was obtained from a man aged 45-65 years in good health and CMV-seropositive.

The DNA for the CDR3 is TGTGCCAGCGGACAGGCGAACACTGAAGCTTTCTTT. It translates to CASGQANTEAFF. The chain uses TRBV2 and TRBJ1-1, with 7 bases lining up with TRBD1. The CDR3 spans 12 residues. CDR1 is SNHLY, CDR2 FYNNEI, per germline. Trimming removed 8 bases from V and 1 base from J; junction bases left unmatched: 1. Filled out from reference TRBV2 and TRBJ1-1, the complete variable domain reads EPEVTQTPSHQVTQMGQEVILRCVPISNHLYFYWYRQILGQKVEFLVSFYNNEISEKSEIFDDQFSVERPDGSNFTLKIRSTKLEDSAMYFCASGQANTEAFFGQGTRLTVV.

The rearrangement joins TRBV28 to TRBJ1-5; a possible D gene is TRBD1 (6 bases). The germline CDR1 and CDR2 sequences are MDHEN and SYDVKM. The CDR3 runs to 15 residues. V was clipped by 7 bases and J by 5 bases, with 18 bases between them. Written as DNA, the CDR3 is TGTGCCAGCACACCGCAGACAGGAGAATATCAGCCCCAGCATTTT. This encodes CASTPQTGEYQPQHF.

The chain uses TRBV6-5 and TRBJ1-2; 9 nucleotides match TRBD1. Germline-derived CDR1 and CDR2 are MNHEY and SVGAGI. The ends lost 5 bases at V and 3 bases at J; junction bases unmatched: 4. The CDR3 is made up of 14 amino acids. CDR3 coding DNA: TGTGCCAGCAGTACAGGGGGCGTCGACTATGGCTACACCTTC. Translated: CASSTGGVDYGYTF.

Only a few counts were recorded for this clone. The V call is TRBV11-1, the J call TRBJ2-7; D not resolved. The V gene's germline CDR1 is SGHAT and CDR2 FQDESV (reference sequence). This CDR3 comprises 14 residues. V was cut by 1 base and J by 1 base, with 8 bases left in between. CDR3: CASSLGDTSYEQYF. CDR3 in DNA: TGTGCCAGCAGCTTAGGCGACACTTCCTACGAGCAGTACTTC.

The chain carries TRBV11-3 and TRBJ2-1, with D possibly TRBD1 on 6 matching bases. The CDR3 has 14 amino acids. V was pared by 0 bases and J by 8 bases, with 11 bases between. The germline V gene has CDR1 SGHNT and CDR2 YENEEA. DNA of the CDR3: TGTGCCAGCAGCTTAGATTCCCGGACAGATGAGCAGTTCTTC. This encodes CASSLDSRTDEQFF.

This clone is a singleton in its sample. V gene TRBV7-6 combines with J gene TRBJ2-1; 9 bases align to TRBD1. Germline V lookup: CDR1 SGHVS, CDR2 FNYEAQ. The V gene end was trimmed by 1 base and the J gene end by 5 bases; junction bases not matched to a gene: 6. The CDR3 extends over 16 amino acids. This CDR3 is CASSLEGRDRDNEQFF. Written as DNA, the CDR3 is TGTGCCAGCAGCTTAGAAGGCCGGGACAGGGACAATGAGCAGTTCTTC.

V is TRBV5-1 and J is TRBJ1-1; D call uncertain. Between the trimmed V and J ends, which lost 0 bases and 3 bases, there was a span of 9 bases. This CDR3 contains 14 residues. CDR1 is SGHRS and CDR2 is YFSETQ in the germline V gene. CDR3 bases: TGCGCCAGCAGCTTGGGACCCGGGGACACTGAAGCTTTCTTT. It translates to CASSLGPGDTEAFF.

The chain employs TRBV7-9 and TRBJ2-7; 7 bases match TRBD2. Germline trimming cut 5 bases from V and 0 bases from J; bases unmatched to any gene: 7. The CDR3 has 15 amino acids. In germline, CDR1 is SEHNR, CDR2 FQNEAQ (reference sequence). The CDR3 sequence: CASSLSGSSSYEQYF. In DNA, the CDR3 is TGTGCCAGCAGCCTTAGCGGGTCCAGCTCCTACGAGCAGTACTTC.

The chain recombines TRBV7-9 with TRBJ2-7, with D possibly TRBD1 on 6 matching bases. Trimming stripped 4 bases from V and 1 base from J, with 11 bases between. CDR1 and CDR2 from the germline V gene are SEHNR and FQNEAQ (reference sequence). The CDR3 runs to 14 residues. CDR3 in DNA: TGTGCCAGCAGCTCCCGGACAGAGTCCTACGAGCAGTACTTC. Its translation is CASSSRTESYEQYF. Based on the CDR3 plus reference TRBV7-9 and TRBJ2-7, the full variable domain is DTGVSQNPRHKITKRGQNVTFRCDPISEHNRLYWYRQTLGQGPEFLTYFQNEAQLEKSRLLSDRFSAERPKGSFSTLEIQRTEQGDSAMYLCASSSRTESYEQYFGPGTRLTVT.

This clone has more than one count but fewer than ten. The rearrangement joins TRBV6-6 to TRBJ2-3; tentatively, D is TRBD2 (6 bases). Trimming removed 5 bases from V and 0 bases from J, with 12 bases in between. CDR1 is MNHNY, CDR2 SVGAGI, per germline (reference sequence). CDR3 length: 15 residues. This CDR3 is CASSKTRASTDTQYF. The CDR3, as DNA: TGTGCCAGCAGTAAGACTAGAGCTAGCACAGATACGCAGTATTTT.

The rearrangement links TRBV5-1 to TRBJ2-1; 8 bases match TRBD2. V dropped 5 bases and J dropped 0; count of bases not matched to a gene: 4. Per the germline V gene, CDR1 is SGHRS and CDR2 is YFSETQ. There are 15 residues in the CDR3. The CDR3 loop is CASSFGGASYNEQFF. The DNA of the CDR3 is TGCGCCAGCAGTTTCGGGGGGGCCTCCTACAATGAGCAGTTCTTC.

The CDR3 sequence: CASGLVRIATLYSSSYEQYF. The CDR3 coding sequence is TGTGCTAGTGGTTTGGTAAGGATTGCGACACTGTACTCGAGCTCCTACGAGCAGTACTTC. The chain is built from TRBV12-5 and TRBJ2-7; D unresolved. CDR3 length equals 20 residues. Germline V gene data show CDR1 as LGHNT and CDR2 as FRNRAP. The germline V and J ends were trimmed by 0 bases and 0 bases, with 24 bases remaining between them.

The table lists this clone with a few counts. CDR3 nucleotides: TGTGCCAGCAGCAGAGACAGGAATAATTCACCCCTCCACTTT. Amino acids: CASSRDRNNSPLHF. J is TRBJ1-6 and V is TRBV5-8; D perhaps matches TRBD1 (6 bases). Germline CDR1 SGHTS, CDR2 YDEGEE. CDR3 size: 14 residues. Trimming cost V 4 bases and J 5 bases, with 10 bases left between them.

The V call is TRBV10-1, the J call TRBJ2-5; TRBD2 aligns across 10 bases. Germline V gene sequence: CDR1 WNHNN, CDR2 SYGVQD (reference sequence). The CDR3 covers 16 residues. With V trimmed by 11 bases and J by 1 base, 13 bases remained unmatched. CDR3 DNA sequence: TGCGCCTTTGGAGCGGGGGGGCCATTGGGCCAAGAGACCCAGTACTTC. This gives the protein CAFGAGGPLGQETQYF.

This chain links TRBV6-5 with TRBJ1-2; TRBD1 is a possible D gene (5 bases). The V gene's germline CDR1 is MNHEY and CDR2 SVGAGI. Deletions cut 0 bases from V and 5 bases from J, with 13 bases between. The CDR3 contains 15 residues. For the CDR3, the DNA is TGTGCCAGCAGTTACTCTCGAAGCGCAGGGTATGGCTACACCTTC. Translation gives CASSYSRSAGYGYTF.

Here the CDR3 reads CASSLRRANTGELFF. The CDR3 nucleotides are TGTGCCAGCAGCCTAAGACGGGCGAACACCGGGGAGCTGTTTTTT. V gene TRBV7-2 combines with J gene TRBJ2-2; no clear D gene. Trimming took 5 bases from V and 0 from J, leaving 10 bases between them. CDR3 length equals 15 residues. In germline, CDR1 is SGHTA, CDR2 FQGNSA.

The chain employs TRBV12-5 and TRBJ2-3; 8 nucleotides align to TRBD2. Looked up from germline, CDR1 is LGHNT and CDR2 is FRNRAP. The trim removed 7 bases at V and 1 base at J, leaving 1 base unmatched. The CDR3 runs 13 residues. CDR3 sequence: CASVLAGTDTQYF. Written as DNA, the CDR3 is TGTGCTAGTGTACTAGCGGGCACAGATACGCAGTATTTT.

The gene calls are TRBV5-4 and TRBJ2-7; no clear D gene. V lost 0 bases and J 2 bases, leaving 6 bases between the germline ends. Germline V gene lookup returns CDR1 SGHNT and CDR2 YYREEE (reference sequence). There are 13 residues in the CDR3. CDR3 protein: CASSLVDTYEQYF. DNA for the CDR3: TGTGCCAGCAGCTTGGTAGACACCTACGAGCAGTACTTC.

This rearrangement joins TRBV7-6 to TRBJ2-7, with TRBD1 as a possible D gene (5 bases). Germline V gene lookup returns CDR1 SGHVS and CDR2 FNYEAQ. Trimming left V 4 bases short and J 5 bases short, with 9 bases between. CDR3 size: 12 residues. The CDR3 sequence is CASSSGRDEQYF. The CDR3 DNA reads TGTGCCAGCAGCTCGGGCAGGGACGAGCAGTACTTC.

The gene calls are TRBV28 and TRBJ2-5; D may be TRBD1 (6 bases). The CDR3 has 14 amino acids. Looked up from germline, CDR1 is MDHEN and CDR2 is SYDVKM. V lost 6 bases, J lost 4 bases, and 15 bases lay in between. CDR3: CASRDTGLRETQYF. The CDR3 DNA follows: TGTGCCAGCAGGGACACAGGGCTGCGAGAGACCCAGTACTTC.

Remarks on this clone: Other DNA sequences of this sample code for an identical CDR3. The gene calls are TRBV25-1 and TRBJ1-2; perhaps TRBD1 as D (5 bases). The CDR3 extends over 13 amino acids. CDR1 and CDR2 (germline): MGHDK, SYGVNS. Trimming removed 5 bases at V and 3 bases at J, with 10 bases between. The CDR3 sequence is CASSRTGDYGYTF. DNA of the CDR3: TGTGCCAGCAGTAGGACGGGGGACTATGGCTACACCTTC.

V gene TRBV20-1 combines with J gene TRBJ2-3; no firm D call. In germline, CDR1 is DFQATT, CDR2 SNEGSKA (reference sequence). This CDR3 contains 11 residues. The CDR3: CRADGTDTQYF. CDR3 nucleotides: TGCAGGGCCGATGGCACAGATACGCAGTATTTT.

The chain joins TRBV2 to TRBJ1-2; D unclear. This CDR3 spans 13 amino acids. The V and J ends lost 3 bases and 5 bases respectively, with 10 bases between them. Germline V gene lookup returns CDR1 SNHLY and CDR2 FYNNEI. In DNA, the CDR3 is TGTGCCAGCAGTGACCCCCGCGGGTATGGCTACACCTTC. Its protein is CASSDPRGYGYTF.